This TCR beta chain comes out of a study of CD8 T cells in Susac syndrome. The controls were healthy donors who were matched for age and sex. TEMRA cells were FACS-enriched, with CD8+ and CD4+ T cells isolated negatively. With 5 bases clipped from V and 3 bases from J, the junction kept 13 bases outside the gene matches. This CDR3 region has 16 residues. Germline V gives CDR1 SQVTM, CDR2 ANQGSEA. With random hexamers, 0.5 to 1 ug RNA was reverse transcribed. TCRdb independently ran MiXCR on the immunoSEQ multiplex PCR reads; one entry per CDR3 protein. The sample records roughly 200,000 distinct CDR3 sequences, approximately 94% being singletons.

The TCR comes from a human donor in good health. The chain combines TRBV29-1 with TRBJ2-7; 10 bases fit TRBD2. Input material: CD4+ T cells from PBMCs. The CDR3 region is CSVRSSGSSPHYEQYF. The CDR3 DNA follows: TGCAGCGTTCGATCTAGCGGGAGTTCGCCCCACTACGAGCAGTACTTC.